This TCR beta chain stems from a study of cytomegalovirus exposure and HLA in healthy donors. Primers: 60 Vbeta forward and 13 Jbeta reverse. TCRdb's table, derived via immunoSEQ multiplex PCR, lists solely in-frame clones and lacks some. The sample holds about 78,000 clones. The V segment lost 9 bases and the J segment 7 bases; nucleotides outside the gene matches: 14. Germline lookup yields CDR1 MNHEY and CDR2 SVGAGI. The CDR3 extends over 14 amino acids. This sequence joins TRBV6-5 and TRBJ1-2; 7 bases line up with TRBD1. The specimen was PBMCs. The TCR comes from a female donor in good health and CMV-seropositive. In nucleotides, the CDR3 is TGTGCCAGTTTCCGACAGGGCTCCCAATCTGGCTACACCTTC. Amino acids: CASFRQGSQSGYTF.